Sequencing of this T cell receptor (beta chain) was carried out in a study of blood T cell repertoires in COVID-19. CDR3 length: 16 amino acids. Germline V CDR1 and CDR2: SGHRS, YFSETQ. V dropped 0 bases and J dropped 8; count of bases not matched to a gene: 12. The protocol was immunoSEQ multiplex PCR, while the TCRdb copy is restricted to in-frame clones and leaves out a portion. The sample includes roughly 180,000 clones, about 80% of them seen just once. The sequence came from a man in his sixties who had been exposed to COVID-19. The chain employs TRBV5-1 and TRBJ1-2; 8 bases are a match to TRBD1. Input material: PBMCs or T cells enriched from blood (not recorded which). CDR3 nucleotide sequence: TGCGCCAGCAGCTTGGCCGGTGTGGTACAGGGGGGCGGCTACACCTTC. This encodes CASSLAGVVQGGGYTF. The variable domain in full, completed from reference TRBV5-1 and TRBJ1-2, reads KAGVTQTPRYLIKTRGQQVTLSCSPISGHRSVSWYQQTPGQGLQFLFEYFSETQRNKGNFPGRFSGRQFSNSRSEMNVSTLELGDSALYLCASSLAGVVQGGGYTFGSGTRLTVV.